Shown below are 23 T cell receptor beta chains from a single sample sequenced in a study of technical replicates of blood from a handful of donors. The repertoire was sequenced with immunoSEQ multiplex PCR; TCRdb's copy has only in-frame clones and lacks some. Of around 69,000 clones listed, approximately 83% were seen once; the top ten hold 4.5% to 6%. The sequenced sample consisted of PBMCs. The receptor set was obtained from a human donor in good health. Some clones in this sample may be carry-over from other donors' samples.

The sample holds one count of this clone. The chain uses TRBV6-5 and TRBJ2-7, with 10 positions matching TRBD2. V was clipped by 0 bases and J by 4 bases; unmatched bases: 6. This CDR3 is 16 amino acids long. The V gene's germline CDR1 is MNHEY and CDR2 SVGAGI. The CDR3 region has the DNA TGTGCCAGCAGTTACTCAATGGGACTAGCGAATTACGAGCAGTACTTC. Amino acids: CASSYSMGLANYEQYF.

The CDR3 spells CASKVTSGGAGEQFF. In DNA, the CDR3 is TGTGCCAGTAAGGTTACTAGCGGGGGGGCCGGGGAGCAGTTCTTC. The chain is built from TRBV6-6 and TRBJ2-1; TRBD2 matches at 13 bases. The V segment lost 9 bases and the J segment 10 bases; nucleotides outside the gene matches: 12. The germline gives CDR1 MNHNY, CDR2 SVGAGI (reference sequence). The CDR3 totals 15 residues.

The J gene is TRBJ2-7, the V gene TRBV5-4; D gene ambiguous. Trimming cost V 4 bases and J 5 bases, with 16 bases left between them. The CDR3 loop spans 14 amino acids. In germline, CDR1 is SGHNT, CDR2 YYREEE (reference sequence). CDR3 DNA sequence: TGTGCCAGCAGCCGCCCGCCCACTCCCAACGAGCAGTACTTC. This gives the protein CASSRPPTPNEQYF.

The genes are TRBV4-3 and TRBJ1-4, with 7 bases matching TRBD1. V was clipped by 0 bases and J by 10 bases; unmatched bases: 2. The CDR3 totals 13 residues. Germline V gene lookup returns CDR1 LGHNA and CDR2 YSLEER. CDR3 coding DNA: TGCGCCAGCAGCCAAGATCGGGACAGAAAACTGTTTTTT. Translated: CASSQDRDRKLFF.

The rearrangement links TRBV4-3 to TRBJ2-7, with TRBD2 matching over 10 bases. Trimming at V came to 6 bases and at J to 0 bases, leaving 8 bases not matched to a gene. Germline-derived CDR1 and CDR2 are LGHNA and YSLEER. The length of the CDR3 is 16 residues. CDR3 in amino acids: CASRAQLAGNSYEQYF. The DNA of the CDR3 is TGCGCCAGCAGGGCTCAACTAGCGGGGAACTCCTACGAGCAGTACTTC.

Only a few counts were recorded for this clone. V and J are TRBV4-2 and TRBJ1-1; 7 bases match TRBD1. The germline gives CDR1 LGHNA, CDR2 YNFKEQ. CDR3 length equals 14 residues. The J segment lost 4 bases and the V segment lost 3 bases, leaving 5 bases of the junction unmatched. CDR3 in DNA: TGTGCCAGCAGCCAGGGACAGTTATCCACTGAAGCTTTCTTT. This gives the protein CASSQGQLSTEAFF.

The chain employs TRBV4-3 and TRBJ2-1, with 7 bases aligning to TRBD2. The germline gives CDR1 LGHNA, CDR2 YSLEER. After removal of 2 bases from V and 5 bases from J, the junction contained 6 bases not matched to a gene. This CDR3 comprises 15 residues. CDR3 nucleotides: TGCGCCAGCAGCCAAATACTAGCGAATAACAATGAGCAGTTCTTC. It yields the protein CASSQILANNNEQFF.

The chain uses TRBV5-6 and TRBJ1-2; the D is unclear. Germline V gives CDR1 SGHDT, CDR2 YYEEEE. Trimming stripped 3 bases from V and 4 bases from J, with 16 bases between. The CDR3 covers 15 residues. The CDR3 region is CASSSPGRPSYGYTF. The DNA for the CDR3 is TGTGCCAGCAGCTCTCCAGGCCGACCCTCCTATGGCTACACCTTC. Supplemented by reference TRBV5-6 and TRBJ1-2, the full variable domain reads DAGVTQSPTHLIKTRGQQVTLRCSPKSGHDTVSWYQQALGQGPQFIFQYYEEEERQRGNFPDRFSGHQFPNYSSELNVNALLLGDSALYLCASSSPGRPSYGYTFGSGTRLTVV.

This chain links TRBV2 with TRBJ2-2; no definite D call. The CDR3 is 12 residues long. The ends were cut back, 1 base at V and 7 bases at J, with 4 bases in the middle. Germline CDR1 is SNHLY and CDR2 is FYNNEI. The CDR3 loop is CASSEGSGELFF. CDR3 in DNA: TGTGCCAGCAGTGAAGGGAGCGGGGAGCTGTTTTTT.

The chain carries TRBV10-3 and TRBJ1-2; a weak D match, TRBD1 (5 bases). CDR1 is ENHRY, CDR2 SYGVKD, per germline. The CDR3 covers 13 residues. V was pared by 8 bases and J by 2 bases, with 12 bases between. The CDR3 nucleotides are TGTGCCATCCGCAGGGTTGAGAACTATGGCTACACCTTC. Residues: CAIRRVENYGYTF.

The rearrangement joins TRBV19 to TRBJ2-7; tentatively, D is TRBD2 (5 bases). The germline CDR1 and CDR2 sequences are LNHDA and SQIVND (reference sequence). Deletions cut 5 bases from V and 1 base from J, with 9 bases between. CDR3 length: 13 residues. CDR3 nucleotide sequence: TGTGCCAGTAGTTTTTCGGGGTCCTACGAGCAGTACTTC. The encoded protein is CASSFSGSYEQYF. The full variable domain, with the rest looked up from reference TRBV19 and TRBJ2-7, is DGGITQSPKYLFRKEGQNVTLSCEQNLNHDAMYWYRQDPGQGLRLIYYSQIVNDFQKGDIAEGYSVSREKKESFPLTVTSAQKNPTAFYLCASSFSGSYEQYFGPGTRLTVT.

The rearrangement uses TRBV5-5 and TRBJ1-6, with D possibly matching TRBD1 (5 bases). The CDR3 contains 14 residues. The germline V gene encodes CDR1 SGHKS and CDR2 YYEKEE (reference sequence). Between the trimmed V and J ends, which lost 2 bases and 8 bases, there was a span of 11 bases. The CDR3, as DNA: TGTGCCAGCAGCTTCAGGCAGGGATATTCACCCCTCCACTTT. It codes for CASSFRQGYSPLHF.

This rearrangement joins TRBV2 to TRBJ2-7, with TRBD1 matching 7 bases. Trimming took 7 bases from V and 6 from J; bases not matched to a gene: 6. The germline CDR1 and CDR2 sequences are SNHLY and FYNNEI. The CDR3 contains 12 residues. CDR3 bases: TGTGCCAGCAACGAACAGGGGCGCGAGCAGTACTTC. It translates to CASNEQGREQYF. Using reference TRBV2 and TRBJ2-7 for the parts outside the CDR3, the full variable domain is EPEVTQTPSHQVTQMGQEVILRCVPISNHLYFYWYRQILGQKVEFLVSFYNNEISEKSEIFDDQFSVERPDGSNFTLKIRSTKLEDSAMYFCASNEQGREQYFGPGTRLTVT.

This clone occurred once. V and J are TRBV5-1 and TRBJ2-7; tentatively, D is TRBD2 (5 bases). The CDR3 runs to 14 residues. The V end lost 4 bases, the J end lost 0 bases, and 11 bases lay between the germline ends. The germline V gene has CDR1 SGHRS and CDR2 YFSETQ. CDR3 amino acids: CASSPTEGSYEQYF. The CDR3, as DNA: TGCGCCAGCAGCCCTACTGAGGGCTCCTACGAGCAGTACTTC.

This chain links TRBV7-9 with TRBJ2-3, with 7 bases that match TRBD1. The trim removed 5 bases at V and 6 bases at J, leaving 2 bases unmatched. The CDR3 spans 12 residues. Germline loops: CDR1 SEHNR, CDR2 FQNEAQ (reference sequence). The CDR3 region is CASSGTEDTQYF. The CDR3 nucleotides are TGTGCCAGCAGCGGGACAGAGGATACGCAGTATTTT.

V and J are TRBV2 and TRBJ2-5, with 12 bases that match TRBD2. Germline CDR1 and CDR2: SNHLY and FYNNEI. This CDR3 region has 14 residues. With V trimmed by 4 bases and J by 4 bases, 1 base remained unmatched. The DNA for the CDR3 is TGTGCCAGCAGTGCACTAGCGGGAGGAGAGACCCAGTACTTC. Its protein product is CASSALAGGETQYF.

The chain is built from TRBV7-3 and TRBJ1-1; D remains unclear. Trimming stripped 8 bases from V and 6 bases from J, with 19 bases between. This CDR3 contains 14 residues. Germline lookup yields CDR1 SGHTA and CDR2 FQGTGA. CDR3 protein: CASCWRPSVPEAFF. The CDR3 DNA is TGTGCCAGCTGTTGGAGGCCCTCGGTCCCTGAAGCTTTCTTT.

This clone has more than one count but fewer than ten. The chain couples TRBV7-2 to TRBJ2-2; D possibly corresponds to TRBD2 (5 bases). Germline CDR1 and CDR2: SGHTA and FQGNSA. The CDR3 spans 14 residues. Trimming took off 2 bases at V and 6 bases at J, with 10 bases between the two ends. The CDR3 sequence: CASSLYRGSGELFF. The CDR3 DNA reads TGTGCCAGCAGCTTATATCGGGGATCCGGGGAGCTGTTTTTT. The full variable domain, its missing parts supplied by reference TRBV7-2 and TRBJ2-2, is GAGVSQSPSNKVTEKGKDVELRCDPISGHTALYWYRQSLGQGLEFLIYFQGNSAPDKSGLPSDRFSAERTGGSVSTLTIQRTQQEDSAVYLCASSLYRGSGELFFGEGSRLTVL.

This clone was seen just once. This sequence joins TRBV13 and TRBJ1-3, with 7 nucleotides matching TRBD1. Germline CDR1 and CDR2: PRHDT and FYEKMQ (reference sequence). The CDR3 runs to 17 residues. Trimming removed 5 bases from V and 2 bases from J; junction bases left unmatched: 12. The CDR3 loop reads CASSGATGLSPGNTIYF. DNA of the CDR3: TGTGCCAGCAGCGGGGCGACAGGGCTAAGCCCTGGAAACACCATATATTTT. Together with reference TRBV13 and TRBJ1-3, the CDR3 gives the full variable domain: AAGVIQSPRHLIKEKRETATLKCYPIPRHDTVYWYQQGPGQDPQFLISFYEKMQSDKGSIPDRFSAQQFSDYHSELNMSSLELGDSALYFCASSGATGLSPGNTIYFGEGSWLTVV.

In nucleotides, the CDR3 is TGTGCCAGCAGTCCAGCGGGGGATAACACAGATACGCAGTATTTT. This encodes CASSPAGDNTDTQYF. This chain links TRBV6-4 with TRBJ2-3; 8 nucleotides match TRBD2. The CDR3 is 15 amino acids. The germline V gene has CDR1 MRHNA and CDR2 SNTAGT. The V segment lost 5 bases and the J segment 2 bases; nucleotides outside the gene matches: 6.

The chain combines TRBV6-5 with TRBJ2-1; D uncertain. There are 15 residues in the CDR3. Germline CDR1 is MNHEY and CDR2 is SVGAGI. V was cut by 8 bases and J by 8 bases, with 22 bases left in between. CDR3 amino acids: CASSETPHNTDEQFF. The DNA for the CDR3 is TGTGCCAGCTCCGAGACTCCTCATAATACGGATGAGCAGTTCTTC.

The genes are TRBV5-1 and TRBJ2-7; maybe TRBD2 (5 bases). The CDR3 loop spans 14 amino acids. The germline CDR1 and CDR2 sequences are SGHRS and YFSETQ. Trimming removed 4 bases at V and 1 base at J, with 12 bases between. The CDR3 DNA is TGCGCCAGCAGCGCTGGTCGGGATTCCTACGAGCAGTACTTC. Translated, it gives CASSAGRDSYEQYF.

The chain combines TRBV5-4 with TRBJ1-5; D is unresolved. V lost 3 bases to trimming and J lost 0 bases, with 7 bases between them. The CDR3 covers 14 residues. CDR1 SGHNT and CDR2 YYREEE come from the germline V gene (reference sequence). CDR3 amino acids: CASSSSSSNQPQHF. CDR3 nucleotides: TGTGCCAGCAGCTCGTCCAGTAGCAATCAGCCCCAGCATTTT.